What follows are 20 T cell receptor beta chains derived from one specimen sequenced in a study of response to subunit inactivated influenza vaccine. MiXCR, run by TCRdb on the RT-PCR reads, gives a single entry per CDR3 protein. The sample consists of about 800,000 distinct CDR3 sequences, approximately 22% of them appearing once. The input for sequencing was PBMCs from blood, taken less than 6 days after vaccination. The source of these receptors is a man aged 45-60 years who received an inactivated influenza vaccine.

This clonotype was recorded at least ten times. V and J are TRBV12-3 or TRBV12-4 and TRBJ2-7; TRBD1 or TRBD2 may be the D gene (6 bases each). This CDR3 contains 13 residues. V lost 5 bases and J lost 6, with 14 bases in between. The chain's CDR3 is CASSDAQGGEQYF. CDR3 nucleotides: TGTGCCAGCAGTGATGCACAGGGAGGCGAGCAGTACTTC.

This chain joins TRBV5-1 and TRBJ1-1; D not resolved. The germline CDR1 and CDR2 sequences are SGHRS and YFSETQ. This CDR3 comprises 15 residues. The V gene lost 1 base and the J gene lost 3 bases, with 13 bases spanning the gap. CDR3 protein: CASSLSKIRDTEAFF. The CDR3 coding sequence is TGCGCCAGCAGCTTGTCAAAGATCCGGGACACTGAAGCTTTCTTT.

The CDR3 coding sequence is TGTGCCAGCAGCGTAGGGGCGGGGGCCTCCTACAATGAGCAGTTCTTC. It encodes CASSVGAGASYNEQFF. The V and J genes are TRBV9 and TRBJ2-1; D is possibly TRBD2 (7 bases). V was cut by 0 bases and J by 0 bases, with 10 bases left in between. The V gene's germline CDR1 is SGDLS and CDR2 YYNGEE. CDR3 length equals 16 residues.

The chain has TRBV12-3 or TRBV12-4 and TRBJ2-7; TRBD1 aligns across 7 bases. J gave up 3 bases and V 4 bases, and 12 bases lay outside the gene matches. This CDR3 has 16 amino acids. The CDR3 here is CASSSSGRGQIYEQYF. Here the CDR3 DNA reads TGTGCCAGCAGTTCCTCTGGCCGGGGACAGATCTACGAGCAGTACTTC.

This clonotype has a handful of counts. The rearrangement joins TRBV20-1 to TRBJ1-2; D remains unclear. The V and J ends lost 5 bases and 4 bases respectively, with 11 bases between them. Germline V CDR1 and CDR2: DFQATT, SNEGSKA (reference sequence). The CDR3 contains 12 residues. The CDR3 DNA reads TGCAGTGCTGCCGACCAAATCTATGGCTACACCTTC. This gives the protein CSAADQIYGYTF.

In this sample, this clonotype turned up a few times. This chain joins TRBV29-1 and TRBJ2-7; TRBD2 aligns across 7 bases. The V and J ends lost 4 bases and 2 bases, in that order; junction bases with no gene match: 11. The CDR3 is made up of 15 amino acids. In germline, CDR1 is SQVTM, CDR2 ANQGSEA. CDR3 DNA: TGCAGCGTTGCAGGCGGGACTAATCCTACCTACGAGCAGTACTTC. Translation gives CSVAGGTNPTYEQYF.

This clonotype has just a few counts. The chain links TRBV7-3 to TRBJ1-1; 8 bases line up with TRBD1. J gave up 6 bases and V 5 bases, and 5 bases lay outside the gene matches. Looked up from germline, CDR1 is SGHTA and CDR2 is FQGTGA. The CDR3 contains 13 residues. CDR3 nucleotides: TGTGCCAGCAGCGAGATACAGGGGGCTGAAGCTTTCTTT. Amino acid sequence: CASSEIQGAEAFF.

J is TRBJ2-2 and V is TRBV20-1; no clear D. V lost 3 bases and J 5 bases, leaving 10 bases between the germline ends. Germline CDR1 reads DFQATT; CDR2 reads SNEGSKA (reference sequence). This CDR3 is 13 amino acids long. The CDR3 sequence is CSARNGGTGELFF. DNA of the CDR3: TGCAGTGCTAGGAACGGTGGAACCGGGGAGCTGTTTTTT.

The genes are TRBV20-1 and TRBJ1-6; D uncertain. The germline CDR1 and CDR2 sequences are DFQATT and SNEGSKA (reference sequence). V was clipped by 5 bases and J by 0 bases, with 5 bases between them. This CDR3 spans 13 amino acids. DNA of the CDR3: TGCAGTGCTTGGGGCTCCTATAATTCACCCCTCCACTTT. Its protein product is CSAWGSYNSPLHF.

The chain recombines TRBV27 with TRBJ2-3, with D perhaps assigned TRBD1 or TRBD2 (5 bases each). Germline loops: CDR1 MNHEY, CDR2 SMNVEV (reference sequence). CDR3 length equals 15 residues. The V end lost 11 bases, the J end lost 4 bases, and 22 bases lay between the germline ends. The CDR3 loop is CASNPRGVVPDTQYF. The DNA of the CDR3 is TGTGCCTCTAATCCCCGGGGCGTCGTCCCAGATACGCAGTATTTT.

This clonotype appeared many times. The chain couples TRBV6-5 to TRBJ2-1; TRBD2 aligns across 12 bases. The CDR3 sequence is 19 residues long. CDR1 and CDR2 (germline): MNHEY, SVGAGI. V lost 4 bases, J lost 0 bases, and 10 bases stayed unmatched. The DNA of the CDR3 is TGTGCCAGCAGTTCCAGCCCATCTAGCGGGAGGGCCTCCTACAATGAGCAGTTCTTC. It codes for CASSSSPSSGRASYNEQFF.

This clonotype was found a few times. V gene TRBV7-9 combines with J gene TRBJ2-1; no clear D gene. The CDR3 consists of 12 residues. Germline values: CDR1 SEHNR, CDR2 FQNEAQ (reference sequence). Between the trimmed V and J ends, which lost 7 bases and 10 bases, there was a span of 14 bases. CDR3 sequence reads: CASTLGPPEQFF. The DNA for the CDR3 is TGTGCCAGCACCCTTGGACCACCGGAGCAGTTCTTC. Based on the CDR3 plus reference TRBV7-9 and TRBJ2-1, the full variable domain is DTGVSQNPRHKITKRGQNVTFRCDPISEHNRLYWYRQTLGQGPEFLTYFQNEAQLEKSRLLSDRFSAERPKGSFSTLEIQRTEQGDSAMYLCASTLGPPEQFFGPGTRLTVL.

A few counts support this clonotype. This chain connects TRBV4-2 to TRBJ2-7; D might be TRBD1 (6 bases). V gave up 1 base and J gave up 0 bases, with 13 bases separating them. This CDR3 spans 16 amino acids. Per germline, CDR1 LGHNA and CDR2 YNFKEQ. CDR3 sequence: CASSQGGHDSSYEQYF. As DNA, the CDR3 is TGTGCCAGCAGCCAAGGGGGACACGATAGCTCCTACGAGCAGTACTTC.

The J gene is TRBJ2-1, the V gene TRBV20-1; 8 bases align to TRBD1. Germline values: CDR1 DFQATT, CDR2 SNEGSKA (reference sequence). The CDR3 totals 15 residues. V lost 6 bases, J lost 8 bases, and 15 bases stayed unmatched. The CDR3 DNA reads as TGCAGTGCCCCTCTAGGACAGGGTTTTTTTGATGAGCAGTTCTTC. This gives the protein CSAPLGQGFFDEQFF.

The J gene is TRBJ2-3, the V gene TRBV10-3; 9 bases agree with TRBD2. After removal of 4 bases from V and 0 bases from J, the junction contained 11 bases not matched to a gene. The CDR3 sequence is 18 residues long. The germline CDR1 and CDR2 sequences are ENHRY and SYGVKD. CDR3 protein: CAISAGAGGRASTDTQYF. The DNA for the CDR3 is TGTGCCATCAGTGCGGGAGCGGGGGGCCGTGCTAGCACAGATACGCAGTATTTT.

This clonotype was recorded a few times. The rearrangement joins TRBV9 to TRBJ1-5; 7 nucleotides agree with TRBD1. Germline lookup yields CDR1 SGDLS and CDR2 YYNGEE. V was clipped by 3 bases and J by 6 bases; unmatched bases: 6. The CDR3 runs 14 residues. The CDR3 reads CASSERQGGQPQHF. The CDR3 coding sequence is TGTGCCAGCAGCGAAAGACAGGGAGGTCAGCCCCAGCATTTT. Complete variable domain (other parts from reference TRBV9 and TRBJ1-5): DSGVTQTPKHLITATGQRVTLRCSPRSGDLSVYWYQQSLDQGLQFLIQYYNGEERAKGNILERFSAQQFPDLHSELNLSSLELGDSALYFCASSERQGGQPQHFGDGTRLSIL.

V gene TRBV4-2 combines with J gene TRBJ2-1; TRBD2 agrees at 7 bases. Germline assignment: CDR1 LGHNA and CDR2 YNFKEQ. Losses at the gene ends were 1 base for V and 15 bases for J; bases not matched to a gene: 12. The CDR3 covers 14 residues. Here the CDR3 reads CASSQVHTSAPLFF. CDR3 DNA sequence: TGTGCCAGCAGCCAAGTGCACACTAGCGCCCCTCTGTTCTTC.

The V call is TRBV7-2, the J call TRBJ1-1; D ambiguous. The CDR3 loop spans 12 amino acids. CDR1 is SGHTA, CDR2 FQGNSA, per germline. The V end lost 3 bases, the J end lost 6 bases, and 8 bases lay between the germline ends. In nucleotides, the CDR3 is TGTGCCAGCAGCTTCGAGTGGGCTGAAGCTTTCTTT. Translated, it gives CASSFEWAEAFF.

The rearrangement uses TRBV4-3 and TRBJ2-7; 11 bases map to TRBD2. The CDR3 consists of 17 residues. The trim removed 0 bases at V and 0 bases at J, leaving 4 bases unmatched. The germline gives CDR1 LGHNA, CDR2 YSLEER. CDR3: CASSQDGTSGSSYEQYF. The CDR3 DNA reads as TGCGCCAGCAGCCAAGATGGCACTAGCGGGAGCTCCTACGAGCAGTACTTC.

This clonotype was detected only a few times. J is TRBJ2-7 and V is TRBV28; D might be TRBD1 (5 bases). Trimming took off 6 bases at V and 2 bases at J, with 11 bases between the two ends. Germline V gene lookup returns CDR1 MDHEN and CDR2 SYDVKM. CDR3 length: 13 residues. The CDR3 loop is CASSWTPTYEQYF. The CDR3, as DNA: TGTGCCAGCAGCTGGACACCCACCTACGAGCAGTACTTC.